Sequencing of this TCR beta chain was carried out in a study of blood T cell repertoires in COVID-19. Overall study: Both acute and convalescent COVID-19 samples were obtained from the United States, Italy and Spain. The analysed material was cDNA or gDNA that came from T cells, B-cell-depleted T cells, or PBMCs.

Original processing methods: The assay estimated nucleated cells by amplifying reference gene primers. Produced via immunoSEQ multiplex PCR; TCRdb's table is partial and in-frame only. From that table come the V and J calls and clone size; the DNA was used to work out D and trimming. The table shows under 70,000 clones, with roughly 90% occurring only once. The V and J ends lost 8 bases and 0 bases respectively, with 20 bases between them. This CDR3 region has 16 residues. The germline V gene has CDR1 ENHRY and CDR2 SYGVKD. The chain joins TRBV10-3 to TRBJ2-7, with D tentatively TRBD2 (5 bases). The sequenced sample consisted of peripheral blood. This receptor was taken from a man aged 55-75 years with active COVID-19. CDR3 protein: CAIGMDSKLVSYEQYF. CDR3 sequence (DNA): TGTGCCATCGGGATGGACTCCAAACTCGTCTCCTACGAGCAGTACTTC.